This record covers a single T cell receptor beta chain. Its antigen is not known. The data derive from a study of Ad26.COV2.S vaccination and SARS-CoV-2 variants. Trimming cost V 4 bases and J 7 bases; bases outside gene matches: 5. CDR3 length equals 13 residues. In germline, CDR1 is SNHLY, CDR2 FYNNEI. Regarding the study as a whole: Spike-specific TCR breadth was greater after Ad26.COV2.S than placebo. The study found similar non-spike TCR breadth in vaccine and placebo recipients. In TCR breadth and depth analyses, total T cell responses may have been underestimated.

Sequencing used immunoSEQ multiplex PCR; TCRdb keeps in-frame clones, though not all of them. The sample includes roughly 150,000 clones, 70% to 90% of them seen just once. Sequences were derived from peripheral blood, sampled after recovery from COVID-19. The rearrangement uses TRBV2 and TRBJ1-2; TRBD1 aligns across 8 bases. The TCR sequence derives from a human donor who had recovered from COVID-19. The CDR3 spells CASSARGQFGYTF. CDR3 nucleotides: TGTGCCAGCAGTGCCAGGGGGCAATTTGGCTACACCTTC.